The 3 T cell receptor beta chains reported below all come from one sample, sequenced in a study of identical twins. TCRdb itself ran the 5' RACE reads through MiXCR, one entry per CDR3 protein. The sample carries some 500,000 distinct CDR3 sequences, 13% to 15% recorded once. The data also belong to a second study, concerning yellow fever vaccine responses in identical twins.

The sequencing sample was made of CD4+ T cells sorted from blood. These receptors all stem from a woman younger than 30 in good health.

This clonotype was picked up a small number of times. The chain employs TRBV20-1 and TRBJ2-5; D is possibly TRBD1 (5 bases). Trimming took 7 bases from V and 3 from J, leaving 15 bases between them. Germline V lookup: CDR1 DFQATT, CDR2 SNEGSKA (reference sequence). The CDR3 loop spans 13 amino acids. The CDR3 nucleotides read TGCAGTGTCACGGAAAGCAGGGAAGAGACCCAGTACTTC. This translates into CSVTESREETQYF.

This clonotype was detected a few times. DNA for the CDR3: TGCAGCTTGACCGGGCCCCGGGGGTCCGAGACCCAGTACTTC. It specifies CSLTGPRGSETQYF. The genes are TRBV29-1 and TRBJ2-5, with D possibly matching TRBD2 (6 bases). CDR3 length: 14 amino acids. In germline, CDR1 is SQVTM, CDR2 ANQGSEA. V was trimmed by 8 bases and J by 5 bases, leaving 21 bases between them. Variable domain in full (rest from reference TRBV29-1 and TRBJ2-5): SAVISQKPSRDICQRGTSLTIQCQVDSQVTMMFWYRQQPGQSLTLIATANQGSEATYESGFVIDKFPISRPNLTFSTLTVSNMSPEDSSIYLCSLTGPRGSETQYFGPGTRLLVL.

The V call is TRBV7-2, the J call TRBJ2-3; 7 bases fit TRBD2. CDR3 length: 16 residues. V shed 2 bases, J shed 2 bases, and the junction held 7 bases outside the gene matches. Germline CDR1 SGHTA, CDR2 FQGNSA. CDR3 in amino acids: CASSLWGGGNTDTQYF. In nucleotides, the CDR3 is TGTGCCAGCAGCTTATGGGGGGGGGGTAACACAGATACGCAGTATTTT.